The entry below gives a single T cell receptor beta chain sequence along with its context. The antigen remains unidentified. V was cut by 1 base and J by 4 bases, with 4 bases left in between. The CDR3 sequence is 12 residues long. Germline V gene lookup returns CDR1 MGHRA and CDR2 YSYEKL. Assay used: immunoSEQ multiplex PCR; TCRdb lists only in-frame clones, some missing. The sample yields about 78,000 clones, roughly 87% seen once. These data originate in a study of T cell responses to AZD1222 COVID-19 vaccine. Study at large: Some second doses came at about 4 weeks and others at about 12 weeks; these were pooled.

Findings of the study overall: None of the repertoires were sampled until the peak T cell response had passed.

The chain recombines TRBV4-1 with TRBJ1-1; D ambiguous. The TCR originated in an adult in good health. Sequencing used peripheral blood, obtained on day 0 of AZD1222 vaccination. For the CDR3, the DNA is TGCGCCAGCAGCCAAGCTAGCACTGAAGCTTTCTTT. Its protein is CASSQASTEAFF.